This T cell receptor beta chain derives from a study of shared clonotypes between healthy human individuals. The table lists this clone with a count of one. V lost 3 bases to trimming and J lost 10 bases, with 19 bases between them. The CDR3 extends over 15 amino acids. Germline values: CDR1 MNHEY, CDR2 SMNVEV (reference sequence). The assay was immunoSEQ multiplex PCR, and TCRdb's table has in-frame clones only and misses some. The repertoire consists of 400,000 to 550,000 clones, with around 80% occurring once and the leading ten covering approximately 12%. The source of this sequence is a woman aged 35 to 49 in good health. Some clones in this sample may be carry-over from other donors' samples. Sample: PBMCs. The chain uses TRBV27 and TRBJ2-1, with D tentatively TRBD1 (5 bases). CDR3 region: CASSFGLRGSEEQFF. CDR3 sequence (DNA): TGTGCCAGCAGTTTCGGGCTAAGGGGAAGCGAGGAGCAGTTCTTC.